This T cell receptor beta chain was captured by sequencing in a study of blood T cell repertoires in COVID-19. Study information: There were acute and convalescent COVID-19 samples, and they came from the United States, Italy and Spain. PBMCs, B-cell-depleted T cells, or T cells were the source of the cDNA or gDNA that made up the material.

Original data processing: Researchers report that nucleated cell counts were estimated from reference gene primer amplification. The method was immunoSEQ multiplex PCR; TCRdb's version includes in-frame clones alone and lacks a portion of them. That table furnishes V, J and clone size, whereas the DNA furnished D and trimming. The sample contains just over 650,000 clones, 85% to 90% of which appear only once. Germline-derived CDR1 and CDR2 are SGHNT and YYREEE (reference sequence). This CDR3 is 13 amino acids long. The V gene lost 3 bases and the J gene lost 7 bases, with 10 bases spanning the gap. This chain connects TRBV5-4 to TRBJ1-4, with D unclear. The sequence was obtained from a woman younger than 30 with acute or convalescent COVID-19. The material sequenced was peripheral blood. CDR3 bases: TGTGCCAGCAGCTCGTCCCTGTCTGAAAAACTGTTTTTT. Translating gives CASSSSLSEKLFF.